These 26 T cell receptor beta chains were all obtained from the same sample, sequenced in a study of shared clonotypes between healthy human individuals. Data came from immunoSEQ multiplex PCR; TCRdb stores just in-frame clones and leaves some out. The sample carries 2,100,000 or so clones, 90% to 96% recorded once. The specimen sequenced was naive CD4+ T cells sorted from blood. The subset here: CD45RA+ positively selected. These receptors were taken from a young man in good health.

As regards this clone: In the same sample, other DNA sequences code for this CDR3. The CDR3 spells CASSLGDSYGYTF. In DNA, the CDR3 is TGTGCCAGCAGCTTAGGGGACAGCTATGGCTACACCTTC. This chain connects TRBV5-5 to TRBJ1-2; 7 bases are shared with TRBD1. There are 13 residues in the CDR3. CDR1 and CDR2 from the germline V gene are SGHKS and YYEKEE (reference sequence). Trimming took 2 bases from V and 4 from J; bases not matched to a gene: 2.

J is TRBJ2-7 and V is TRBV11-2; 7 positions agree with TRBD1. Looked up from germline, CDR1 is SGHAT and CDR2 is FQNNGV. CDR3 length: 19 amino acids. With V trimmed by 0 bases and J by 5 bases, 19 bases remained unmatched. Here the CDR3 reads CASSLDSIPGGLGSHEQYF. The CDR3 nucleotides are TGTGCCAGCAGCTTAGACTCAATTCCAGGGGGTTTGGGGTCCCACGAGCAGTACTTC.

The genes are TRBV4-1 and TRBJ2-7; D perhaps matches TRBD2 (6 bases). V dropped 0 bases and J dropped 2 bases, with 8 bases sitting between them. The CDR3 sequence is 14 residues long. CDR1 and CDR2 (germline): MGHRA, YSYEKL. The CDR3 spells CASSQELAAYEQYF. DNA of the CDR3: TGCGCCAGCAGCCAAGAACTAGCTGCCTACGAGCAGTACTTC.

This chain links TRBV7-9 with TRBJ2-5; 7 nucleotides match TRBD2. This CDR3 is 16 amino acids long. CDR1 SEHNR and CDR2 FQNEAQ come from the germline V gene (reference sequence). V trimming: 1 base; J trimming: 0 bases; junction bases outside the gene matches: 5. Written as DNA, the CDR3 is TGTGCCAGCAGCTTAGGACTAGCTATGTACCAAGAGACCCAGTACTTC. Translated: CASSLGLAMYQETQYF.

The V gene is TRBV2, the J gene TRBJ2-5; 10 bases are shared with TRBD1. The trim removed 7 bases at V and 5 bases at J, leaving 10 bases unmatched. This CDR3 spans 15 amino acids. Germline V gene sequence: CDR1 SNHLY, CDR2 FYNNEI. CDR3 region: CASTPGTGAEETQYF. The CDR3 DNA reads TGTGCCAGCACCCCCGGGACAGGGGCTGAGGAGACCCAGTACTTC.

The CDR3 spells CASSPPRGGPEQFF. The CDR3 DNA reads TGTGCCAGCAGCCCCCCGCGGGGAGGGCCTGAGCAGTTCTTC. The chain couples TRBV7-2 to TRBJ2-1; 7 bases align to TRBD2. V lost 5 bases to trimming and J lost 9 bases; unmatched junction nucleotides: 10. The CDR3 runs 14 residues. Germline V gene sequence: CDR1 SGHTA, CDR2 FQGNSA.

Remarks on this clone: This sample also contains other DNA sequences that code for the same CDR3. The chain combines TRBV29-1 with TRBJ1-2, with D uncertain. The germline CDR1 and CDR2 sequences are SQVTM and ANQGSEA. The CDR3 loop spans 11 amino acids. V lost 0 bases, J lost 7 bases, and 6 bases lay in between. CDR3 nucleotide sequence: TGCAGCGTTGAAGAGGGGTCTGGCTACACCTTC. Protein: CSVEEGSGYTF. The full variable domain, rest sourced from reference TRBV29-1 and TRBJ1-2, is SAVISQKPSRDICQRGTSLTIQCQVDSQVTMMFWYRQQPGQSLTLIATANQGSEATYESGFVIDKFPISRPNLTFSTLTVSNMSPEDSSIYLCSVEEGSGYTFGSGTRLTVV.

The rearrangement links TRBV7-2 to TRBJ2-7; D unresolved. The germline V gene has CDR1 SGHTA and CDR2 FQGNSA. The CDR3 is made up of 12 amino acids. Trimming left V 3 bases short and J 6 bases short, with 9 bases between. CDR3 nucleotides: TGTGCCAGCAGCTTCGACCGGAGCGAGCAGTACTTC. Protein product: CASSFDRSEQYF.

The V gene is TRBV6-5, the J gene TRBJ1-2, with 7 bases that match TRBD1. The CDR3 has 14 residues. V was pared by 8 bases and J by 4 bases, with 10 bases of the junction left unmatched. The V gene's germline CDR1 is MNHEY and CDR2 SVGAGI. Here the CDR3 DNA reads TGTGCCAGCGCCCAGGGGGGCGGTGGCTATGGCTACACCTTC. Protein sequence: CASAQGGGGYGYTF.

The rearrangement uses TRBV18 and TRBJ1-1, with unresolved D. Germline-derived CDR1 and CDR2 are KGHSH and LQKENI. V shed 3 bases and J shed 0 bases, with 8 bases lying between them. The CDR3 extends over 14 amino acids. This CDR3 is CASSPVGMNTEAFF. DNA of the CDR3: TGTGCCAGCTCACCGGTAGGGATGAACACTGAAGCTTTCTTT.

In this sample, this clone turned up once. The gene calls are TRBV2 and TRBJ2-7, with TRBD1 matching 7 bases. Looked up from germline, CDR1 is SNHLY and CDR2 is FYNNEI. The V gene end was trimmed by 5 bases and the J gene end by 8 bases; junction bases not matched to a gene: 12. The CDR3 contains 14 residues. The chain's CDR3 is CASSPTGEFTKQYF. DNA of the CDR3: TGTGCCAGCAGTCCTACAGGGGAATTTACGAAGCAGTACTTC.

This chain links TRBV5-1 with TRBJ2-2; unclear D gene. Germline values: CDR1 SGHRS, CDR2 YFSETQ. The CDR3 has 14 amino acids. Trimming left V 7 bases short and J 0 bases short, with 10 bases between. The CDR3 protein is CASSVGTNTGELFF. The CDR3 DNA reads TGCGCCAGCTCCGTGGGCACGAACACCGGGGAGCTGTTTTTT.

The rearrangement links TRBV19 to TRBJ1-5, with TRBD1 matching over 10 bases. Looked up from germline, CDR1 is LNHDA and CDR2 is SQIVND (reference sequence). The V segment lost 6 bases and the J segment 0 bases; nucleotides outside the gene matches: 5. The CDR3 spans 16 residues. The CDR3 bases are TGTGCCAGTAGCCGGGACAGGGGAGATAGCAATCAGCCCCAGCATTTT. The encoded protein is CASSRDRGDSNQPQHF. Supplemented by reference TRBV19 and TRBJ1-5, the full variable domain reads DGGITQSPKYLFRKEGQNVTLSCEQNLNHDAMYWYRQDPGQGLRLIYYSQIVNDFQKGDIAEGYSVSREKKESFPLTVTSAQKNPTAFYLCASSRDRGDSNQPQHFGDGTRLSIL.

Written as DNA, the CDR3 is TGTGCCAGCAGCCCCGGGACAGGGGACACCGGGGAGCTGTTTTTT. Amino acids: CASSPGTGDTGELFF. This chain joins TRBV28 and TRBJ2-2, with 10 bases aligning to TRBD1. With V trimmed by 6 bases and J by 3 bases, 4 bases remained unmatched. Germline CDR1 and CDR2: MDHEN and SYDVKM. The CDR3 is 15 residues long.

The J gene is TRBJ1-1, the V gene TRBV2, with no clear D. V was clipped by 4 bases and J by 4 bases, with 13 bases between them. The germline V gene encodes CDR1 SNHLY and CDR2 FYNNEI. The CDR3 is 14 amino acids. CDR3 residues: CASSGMSFGTEAFF. The CDR3 coding sequence is TGTGCCAGCAGTGGGATGTCTTTCGGCACTGAAGCTTTCTTT.

CDR3 DNA sequence: TGCGCCAGCAGCCACCGATTCCCGGGTCCGCCTGAAGCTTTCTTT. As protein: CASSHRFPGPPEAFF. This chain joins TRBV4-1 and TRBJ1-1; D uncertain. In germline, CDR1 is MGHRA, CDR2 YSYEKL. This CDR3 has 15 residues. V shed 3 bases and J shed 6 bases, with 17 bases lying between them.

As DNA, the CDR3 is TGTGCCAGCAGCTTGGGGGGGACAGGGCTGGAAAAACTGTTTTTT. Its protein is CASSLGGTGLEKLFF. The chain has TRBV5-4 and TRBJ1-4; TRBD1 matches at 9 bases. Trimming removed 0 bases from V and 8 bases from J; junction bases left unmatched: 5. The CDR3 is 15 amino acids. The germline V gene encodes CDR1 SGHNT and CDR2 YYREEE (reference sequence). Full variable domain (remainder filled in from reference TRBV5-4 and TRBJ1-4): ETGVTQSPTHLIKTRGQQVTLRCSSQSGHNTVSWYQQALGQGPQFIFQYYREEENGRGNFPPRFSGLQFPNYSSELNVNALELDDSALYLCASSLGGTGLEKLFFGSGTQLSVL.

This clone was recorded once. The genes are TRBV11-3 and TRBJ2-7; 9 nucleotides align to TRBD1. Germline values: CDR1 SGHNT, CDR2 YENEEA. The trim removed 4 bases at V and 2 bases at J, leaving 3 bases unmatched. CDR3 length: 14 residues. The CDR3 spells CASSSWDRAYEQYF. For the CDR3, the DNA is TGTGCCAGCAGCTCCTGGGACAGGGCCTACGAGCAGTACTTC.

The chain combines TRBV28 with TRBJ1-4, with unresolved D. The CDR3 sequence is 12 residues long. V was clipped by 6 bases and J by 8 bases, with 10 bases between them. Germline V gene lookup returns CDR1 MDHEN and CDR2 SYDVKM. CDR3 in DNA: TGTGCCAGCAGGGGAAGGTTGGAAAAACTGTTTTTT. It translates to CASRGRLEKLFF.

The chain carries TRBV30 and TRBJ2-3; D uncertain. V was shortened by 2 bases and J by 5 bases, with 5 bases between the two germline ends. This CDR3 has 11 amino acids. Germline CDR1 and CDR2: GTSNPN and SVGIG (reference sequence). The CDR3 is CAWSFRDTQYF. CDR3 bases: TGTGCCTGGAGTTTCCGAGATACGCAGTATTTT.

The chain joins TRBV19 to TRBJ2-7; D is unclear. The germline gives CDR1 LNHDA, CDR2 SQIVND (reference sequence). CDR3 length: 15 residues. V was clipped by 3 bases and J by 1 base, with 13 bases between them. DNA for the CDR3: TGTGCCAGTAGTATTGGCAGCCTTCTTTCCTACGAGCAGTACTTC. Its translation is CASSIGSLLSYEQYF.

The rearrangement uses TRBV19 and TRBJ1-1; weak D call: TRBD1 (5 bases). V was trimmed by 3 bases and J by 6 bases, leaving 17 bases between them. Germline lookup yields CDR1 LNHDA and CDR2 SQIVND (reference sequence). The CDR3 is 15 amino acids. The CDR3 DNA is TGTGCCAGTAGTATCCGGGACCCCGGTACCGCTGAAGCTTTCTTT. Its translation: CASSIRDPGTAEAFF.

The chain combines TRBV5-6 with TRBJ2-1; D could derive from TRBD1 or TRBD2 (5 bases each). Germline CDR1 and CDR2: SGHDT and YYEEEE. The CDR3 extends over 17 amino acids. V lost 5 bases, J lost 2 bases, and 20 bases lay in between. CDR3 coding DNA: TGTGCCAGCAGGTTTGGGACCACCCCTGGGGCCTACAATGAGCAGTTCTTC. The encoded protein is CASRFGTTPGAYNEQFF.

The chain uses TRBV6-5 and TRBJ1-2; D unresolved. Germline-derived CDR1 and CDR2 are MNHEY and SVGAGI. Trimming stripped 5 bases from V and 8 bases from J, with 12 bases between. The CDR3 contains 12 residues. CDR3 nucleotide sequence: TGTGCCAGCAGTCGGGGTTTGGAGGGCTACACCTTC. This codes for CASSRGLEGYTF.

The chain employs TRBV7-2 and TRBJ1-2; a possible D gene is TRBD1 (5 bases). This CDR3 region has 15 residues. Trimming removed 2 bases at V and 4 bases at J, with 14 bases between. Germline V gene sequence: CDR1 SGHTA, CDR2 FQGNSA. CDR3 DNA: TGTGCCAGCAGCTTATATAGGGGATCCAGCTATGGCTACACCTTC. Its protein is CASSLYRGSSYGYTF.

The chain uses TRBV18 and TRBJ1-3; TRBD1 is a possible D gene (5 bases). Trimming cost V 5 bases and J 0 bases, with 11 bases left between them. Germline V gene lookup returns CDR1 KGHSH and CDR2 LQKENI. There are 15 residues in the CDR3. CDR3 DNA: TGTGCCAGCTCATCGACAGAGAGCTCTGGAAACACCATATATTTT. It codes for CASSSTESSGNTIYF.